This T cell receptor (beta chain) derives from a study of human T cells and chemical hapten exposure. About the study: 2% DPC applied to a 2 cm by 2 cm arm area sensitized donors. Findings of the study overall: Having alopecia, donors may respond immunologically unlike healthy people.

Points on this clonotype: The antigen is unknown.

After removal of 5 bases from V and 5 bases from J, the junction contained 8 bases not matched to a gene. This CDR3 is built from 15 residues. Germline V CDR1 and CDR2: SGHTA, FQGNSA. The time point here: pre-sensitization, week 0. Treatment meaning: therapeutic diphenylcyclopropenone sensitization with weekly scalp DPC. The authors' total RNA extraction used unfractionated whole blood. In the library, unique molecular identifiers were attached to individual cDNA molecules. A single record per CDR3 protein comes from TCRdb applying MiXCR to the RACE reads. The table lists about 52,000 distinct CDR3 sequences, 8.5% to 10% of them singletons.

The chain has TRBV7-2 and TRBJ2-7, with 11 bases identical to TRBD1. The TCR comes from a woman younger than 45 with alopecia areata. Some clones in this sample may be carry-over from other donors' samples. The sample here was whole blood, taken in connection with sensitization to the hapten diphenylcyclopropenone (DPC). This chain's CDR3 is CASSAAPGQGDEQYF. CDR3 DNA: TGTGCCAGCAGCGCCGCCCCGGGACAGGGGGACGAGCAGTACTTC.